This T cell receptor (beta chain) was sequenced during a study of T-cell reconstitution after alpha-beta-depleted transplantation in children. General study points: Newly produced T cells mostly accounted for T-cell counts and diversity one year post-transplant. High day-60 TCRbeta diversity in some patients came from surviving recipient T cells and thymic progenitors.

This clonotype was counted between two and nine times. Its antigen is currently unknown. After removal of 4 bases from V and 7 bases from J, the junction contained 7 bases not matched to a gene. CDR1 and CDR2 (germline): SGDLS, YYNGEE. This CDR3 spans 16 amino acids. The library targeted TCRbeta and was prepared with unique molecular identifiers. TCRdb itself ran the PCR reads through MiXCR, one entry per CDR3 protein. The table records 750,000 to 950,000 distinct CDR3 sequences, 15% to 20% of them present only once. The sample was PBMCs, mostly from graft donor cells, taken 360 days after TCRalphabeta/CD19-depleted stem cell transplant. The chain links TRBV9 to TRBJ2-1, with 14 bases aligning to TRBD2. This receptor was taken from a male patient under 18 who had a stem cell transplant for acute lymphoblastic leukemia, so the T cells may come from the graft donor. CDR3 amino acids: CASSLGLAGEGNEQFF. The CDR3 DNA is TGTGCCAGCAGCTTGGGACTAGCGGGAGAGGGTAATGAGCAGTTCTTC.